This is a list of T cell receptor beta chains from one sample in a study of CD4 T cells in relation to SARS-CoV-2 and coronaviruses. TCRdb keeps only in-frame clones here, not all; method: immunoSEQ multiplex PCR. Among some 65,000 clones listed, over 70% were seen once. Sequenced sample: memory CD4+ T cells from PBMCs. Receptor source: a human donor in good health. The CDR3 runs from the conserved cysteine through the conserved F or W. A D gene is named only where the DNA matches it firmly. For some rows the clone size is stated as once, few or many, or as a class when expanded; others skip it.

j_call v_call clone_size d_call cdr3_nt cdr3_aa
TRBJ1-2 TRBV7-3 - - TGTGCCAGCAGCTTATCAGGGGCGATTGGCTACACCTTC CASSLSGAIGYTF
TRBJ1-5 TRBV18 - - TGTGCCAGCCTGACAGGCCTCGGGCAGCCCCAGCATTTT CASLTGLGQPQHF
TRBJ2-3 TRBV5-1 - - TGCGCCAGCAGCTTGGCGTCAGGGGTTGGAACAGATACGCAGTATTTT CASSLASGVGTDTQYF
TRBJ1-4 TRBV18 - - TGTGCCAGCTCACCACCGGGGGTCGGGTTGGAAAAACTGTTTTTT CASSPPGVGLEKLFF
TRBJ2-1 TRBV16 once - TGTGCCAGCAGCCAAGTAGAATGGAGAGGCGAGCAGTTCTTC CASSQVEWRGEQFF
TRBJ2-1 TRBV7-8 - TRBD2 TGTGCCAGCAGCCCCGGTTATGGTAGCGGGGGGAACAATGAGCAGTTCTTC CASSPGYGSGGNNEQFF
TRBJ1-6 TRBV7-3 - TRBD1 TGTGCCAGCAGCTTAAACCCTGCCGGGACAGGTTCACCCCTCCACTTT CASSLNPAGTGSPLHF
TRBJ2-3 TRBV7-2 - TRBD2 TGTGCCAGCAGCACTAGCGGGGGGTATACGCAGTATTTT CASSTSGGYTQYF
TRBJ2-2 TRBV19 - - TGTGCCAGTAGACTTACCGGGGAGCTGTTTTTT CASRLTGELFF
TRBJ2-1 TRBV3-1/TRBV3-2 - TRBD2 TGTGCCAGCAGCCAAGATCGCGGGGGGGCGTTCAATGAGCAGTTCTTC CASSQDRGGAFNEQFF
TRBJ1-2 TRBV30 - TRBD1 TGTGCCTGGAGAGGACAGGGTCTGGGGGGCTACACCTTC CAWRGQGLGGYTF
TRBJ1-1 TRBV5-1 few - TGCGCCAGCAGCTTGGTGGCGGGGAACACTGAAGCTTTCTTT CASSLVAGNTEAFF
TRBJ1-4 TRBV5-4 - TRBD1 TGTGCCAGCAGCTTGGAACCGGGACAGGGCAATGAAAAACTGTTTTTT CASSLEPGQGNEKLFF
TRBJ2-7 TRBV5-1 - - TGCGCCAGCAGCGAACAGGGTGCCCCCTACGAGCAGTACTTC CASSEQGAPYEQYF
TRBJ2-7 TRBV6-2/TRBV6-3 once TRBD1 TGTGCCAGCAGTTCATTTCCGGGACAGGGATCCTACGAGCAGTACTTC CASSSFPGQGSYEQYF
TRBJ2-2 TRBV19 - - TGTGCCAGTAGTGATACAGGGGCGGGAGGTACCGGGGAGCTGTTTTTT CASSDTGAGGTGELFF
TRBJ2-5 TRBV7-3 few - TGTGCCAGCAGCTCCCAGGGAACAGAGACCCAGTACTTC CASSSQGTETQYF
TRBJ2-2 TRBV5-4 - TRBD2 TGTGCCAGCAGCCGGGGGGGCGTCGGGGAGCTGTTTTTT CASSRGGVGELFF
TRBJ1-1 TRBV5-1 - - TGCGCCAGCAGCTTGGACGGGGCTAACACTGAAGCTTTCTTT CASSLDGANTEAFF
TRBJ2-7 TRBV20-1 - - TGCAGTGCGTACGGGGGCTACGAGCAGTACTTC CSAYGGYEQYF
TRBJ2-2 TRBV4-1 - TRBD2 TGCGCCAGCAGCCGGCGCGTGACTAGCGGATCCTCGAACACCGGGGAGCTGTTTTTT CASSRRVTSGSSNTGELFF
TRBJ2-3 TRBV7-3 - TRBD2 TGTGCCAGCAGCTCCCTAGCGGGAGGGACGCAGTATTTT CASSSLAGGTQYF
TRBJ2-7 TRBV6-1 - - TGTGCCAGCAGTGATGCTCATTGGGGGGAGGTGAAGCAGTACTTC CASSDAHWGEVKQYF
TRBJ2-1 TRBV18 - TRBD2 TGTGCCAGCTCACCCCTAGCGGGAGATTACAATGAGCAGTTCTTC CASSPLAGDYNEQFF
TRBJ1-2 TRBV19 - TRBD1 TGTGCCAGTAGAAAAGGACAGGGCTATGGCTACACCTTC CASRKGQGYGYTF